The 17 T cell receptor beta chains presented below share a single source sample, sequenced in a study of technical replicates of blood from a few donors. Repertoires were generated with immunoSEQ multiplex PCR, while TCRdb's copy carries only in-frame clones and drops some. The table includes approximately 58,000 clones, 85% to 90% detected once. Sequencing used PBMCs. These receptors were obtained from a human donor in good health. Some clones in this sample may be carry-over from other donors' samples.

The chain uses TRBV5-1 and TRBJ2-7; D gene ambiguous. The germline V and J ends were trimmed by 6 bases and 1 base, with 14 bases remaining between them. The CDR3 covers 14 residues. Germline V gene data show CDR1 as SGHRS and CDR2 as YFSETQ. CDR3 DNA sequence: TGCGCCAGCAAGAGAGCCCGATCGTCCTACGAGCAGTACTTC. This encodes CASKRARSSYEQYF.

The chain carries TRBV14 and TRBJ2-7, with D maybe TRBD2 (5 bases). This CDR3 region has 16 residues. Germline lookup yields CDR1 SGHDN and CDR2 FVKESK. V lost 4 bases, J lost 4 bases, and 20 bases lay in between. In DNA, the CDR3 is TGTGCCAGCAGCCTAGCTGGCCTCGGGAAGGAGTACGAGCAGTACTTC. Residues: CASSLAGLGKEYEQYF.

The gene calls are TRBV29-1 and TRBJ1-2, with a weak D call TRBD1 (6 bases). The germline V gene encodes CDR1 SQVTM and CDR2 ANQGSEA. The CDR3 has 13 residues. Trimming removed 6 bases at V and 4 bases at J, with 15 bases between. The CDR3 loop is CSVQGLGSYGYTF. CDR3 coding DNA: TGCAGCGTCCAGGGGCTAGGCAGCTATGGCTACACCTTC.

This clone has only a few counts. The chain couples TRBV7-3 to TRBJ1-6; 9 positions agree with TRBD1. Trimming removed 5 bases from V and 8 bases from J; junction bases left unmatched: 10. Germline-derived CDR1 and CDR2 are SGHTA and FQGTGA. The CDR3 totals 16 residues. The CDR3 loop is CASSRRTGGMDSPLHF. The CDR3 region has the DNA TGTGCCAGCAGCCGCCGAACAGGGGGCATGGATTCACCCCTCCACTTT. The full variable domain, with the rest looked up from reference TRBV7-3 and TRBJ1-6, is GAGVSQTPSNKVTEKGKYVELRCDPISGHTALYWYRQSLGQGPEFLIYFQGTGAADDSGLPNDRFFAVRPEGSVSTLKIQRTERGDSAVYLCASSRRTGGMDSPLHFGNGTRLTVT.

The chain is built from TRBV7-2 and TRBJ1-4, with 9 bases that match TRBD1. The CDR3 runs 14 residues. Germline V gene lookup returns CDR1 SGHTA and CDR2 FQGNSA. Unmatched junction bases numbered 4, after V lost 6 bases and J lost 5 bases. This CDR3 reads CASSPGTGNEKLFF. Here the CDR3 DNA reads TGTGCCAGCAGTCCCGGGACAGGGAATGAAAAACTGTTTTTT.

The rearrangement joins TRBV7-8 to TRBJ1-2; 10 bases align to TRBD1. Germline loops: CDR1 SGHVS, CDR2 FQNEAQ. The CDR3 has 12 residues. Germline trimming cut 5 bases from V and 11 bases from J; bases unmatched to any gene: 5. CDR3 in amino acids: CASSPGTGEYTF. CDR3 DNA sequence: TGTGCCAGCAGCCCGGGGACAGGGGAGTACACCTTC.

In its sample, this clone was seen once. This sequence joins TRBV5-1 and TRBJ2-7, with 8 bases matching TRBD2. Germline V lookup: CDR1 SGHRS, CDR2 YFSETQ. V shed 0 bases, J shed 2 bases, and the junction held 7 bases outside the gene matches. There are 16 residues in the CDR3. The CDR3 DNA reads TGCGCCAGCAGCTTGGAAGGCGGGGGGACCCCCTACGAGCAGTACTTC. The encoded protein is CASSLEGGGTPYEQYF.

CDR3 sequence reads: CASSVDQQGYGYTF. The CDR3 region has the DNA TGTGCCAGCAGCGTAGATCAACAGGGCTATGGCTACACCTTC. The chain recombines TRBV9 with TRBJ1-2, with a weak D call TRBD1 (6 bases). Germline assignment: CDR1 SGDLS and CDR2 YYNGEE. The CDR3 runs to 14 residues. V dropped 0 bases and J dropped 4 bases, with 10 bases sitting between them.

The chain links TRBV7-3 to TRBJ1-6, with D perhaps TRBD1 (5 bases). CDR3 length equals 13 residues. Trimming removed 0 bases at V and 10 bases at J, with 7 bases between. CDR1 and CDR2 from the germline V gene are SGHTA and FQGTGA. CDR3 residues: CASSLTEGSPLHF. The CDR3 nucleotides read TGTGCCAGCAGCTTAACGGAGGGGTCACCCCTCCACTTT. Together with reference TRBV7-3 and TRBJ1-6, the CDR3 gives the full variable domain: GAGVSQTPSNKVTEKGKYVELRCDPISGHTALYWYRQSLGQGPEFLIYFQGTGAADDSGLPNDRFFAVRPEGSVSTLKIQRTERGDSAVYLCASSLTEGSPLHFGNGTRLTVT.

CDR3 sequence (DNA): TGTGCCAGCAGTTACTTAAAGCGGGATCGGTACAATGAGCAGTTCTTC. It specifies CASSYLKRDRYNEQFF. The chain has TRBV6-6 and TRBJ2-1; 7 nucleotides agree with TRBD2. V lost 1 base to trimming and J lost 4 bases; unmatched junction nucleotides: 7. Per the germline V gene, CDR1 is MNHNY and CDR2 is SVGAGI (reference sequence). The CDR3 has 16 amino acids.

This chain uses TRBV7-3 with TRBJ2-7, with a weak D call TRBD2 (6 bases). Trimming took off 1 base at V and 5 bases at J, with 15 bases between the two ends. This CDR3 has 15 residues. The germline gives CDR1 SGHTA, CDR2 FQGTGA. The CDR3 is CASSLSVLGGNEQYF. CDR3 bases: TGTGCCAGCAGCTTAAGTGTACTGGGCGGGAACGAGCAGTACTTC.

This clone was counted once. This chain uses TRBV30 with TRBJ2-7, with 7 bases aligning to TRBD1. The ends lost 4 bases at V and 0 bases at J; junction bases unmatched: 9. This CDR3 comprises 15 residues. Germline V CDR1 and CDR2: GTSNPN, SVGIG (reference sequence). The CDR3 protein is CAWTEGTVSSYEQYF. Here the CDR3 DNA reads TGTGCCTGGACCGAAGGGACAGTTAGCTCCTACGAGCAGTACTTC.

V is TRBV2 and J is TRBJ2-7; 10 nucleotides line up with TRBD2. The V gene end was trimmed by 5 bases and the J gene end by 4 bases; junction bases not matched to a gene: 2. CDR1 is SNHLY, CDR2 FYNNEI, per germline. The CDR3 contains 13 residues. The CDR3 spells CASSPGLAYEQYF. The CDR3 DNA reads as TGTGCCAGCAGTCCGGGACTAGCGTACGAGCAGTACTTC.

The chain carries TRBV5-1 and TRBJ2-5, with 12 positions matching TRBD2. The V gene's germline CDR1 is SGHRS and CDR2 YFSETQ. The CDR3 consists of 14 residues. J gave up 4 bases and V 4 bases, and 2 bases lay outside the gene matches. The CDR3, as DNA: TGCGCCAGCAGCCTGGGACTAGCGGGAGAGACCCAGTACTTC. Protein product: CASSLGLAGETQYF.

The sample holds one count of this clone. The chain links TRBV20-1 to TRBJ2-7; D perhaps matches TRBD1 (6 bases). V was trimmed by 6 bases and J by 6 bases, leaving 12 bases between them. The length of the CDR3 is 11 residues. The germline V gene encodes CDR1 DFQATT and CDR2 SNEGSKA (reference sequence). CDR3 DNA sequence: TGCAGTGCCCCGAGGGGGACCGAGCAGTACTTC. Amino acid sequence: CSAPRGTEQYF.

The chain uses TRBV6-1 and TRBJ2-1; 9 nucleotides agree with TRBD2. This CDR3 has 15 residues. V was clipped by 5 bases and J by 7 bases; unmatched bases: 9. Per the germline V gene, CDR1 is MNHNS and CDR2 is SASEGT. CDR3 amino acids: CASSLERGAPNEQFF. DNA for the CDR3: TGTGCCAGCAGTTTGGAGCGGGGGGCCCCTAATGAGCAGTTCTTC.

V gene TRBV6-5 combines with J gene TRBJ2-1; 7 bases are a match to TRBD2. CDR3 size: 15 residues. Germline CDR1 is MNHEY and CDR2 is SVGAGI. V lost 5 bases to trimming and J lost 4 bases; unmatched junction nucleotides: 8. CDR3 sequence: CASSAGVVGYNEQFF. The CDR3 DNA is TGTGCCAGCAGTGCGGGGGTAGTGGGTTACAATGAGCAGTTCTTC.